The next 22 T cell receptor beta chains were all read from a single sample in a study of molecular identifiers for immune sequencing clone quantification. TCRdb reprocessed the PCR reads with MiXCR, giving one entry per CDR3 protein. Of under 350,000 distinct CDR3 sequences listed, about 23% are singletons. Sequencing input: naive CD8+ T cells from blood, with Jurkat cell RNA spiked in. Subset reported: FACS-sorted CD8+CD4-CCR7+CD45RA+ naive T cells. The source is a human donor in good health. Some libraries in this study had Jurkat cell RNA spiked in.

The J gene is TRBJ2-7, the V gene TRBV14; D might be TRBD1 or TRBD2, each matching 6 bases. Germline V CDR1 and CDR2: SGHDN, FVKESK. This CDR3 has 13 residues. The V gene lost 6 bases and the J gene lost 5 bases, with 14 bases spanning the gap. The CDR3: CASRLAGEDEQYF. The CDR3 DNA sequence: TGTGCCAGCAGGCTGGCAGGGGAGGACGAGCAGTACTTC.

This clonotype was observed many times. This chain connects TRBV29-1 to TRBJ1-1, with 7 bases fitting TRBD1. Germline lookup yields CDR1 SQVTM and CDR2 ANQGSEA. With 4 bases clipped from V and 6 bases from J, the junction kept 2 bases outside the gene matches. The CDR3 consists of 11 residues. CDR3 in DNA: TGCAGCGTTGGAAGGGGGCCTGAAGCTTTCTTT. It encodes CSVGRGPEAFF.

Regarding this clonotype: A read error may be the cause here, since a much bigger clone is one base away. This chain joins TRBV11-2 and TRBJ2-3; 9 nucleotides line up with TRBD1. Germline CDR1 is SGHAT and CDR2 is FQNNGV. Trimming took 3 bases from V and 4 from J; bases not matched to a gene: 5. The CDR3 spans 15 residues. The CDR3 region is CASSFGQGSPDTQYF. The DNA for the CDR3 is TGTGCCAGCAGCTTTGGACAGGGGTCCCCAGATACGCAGTATTTT.

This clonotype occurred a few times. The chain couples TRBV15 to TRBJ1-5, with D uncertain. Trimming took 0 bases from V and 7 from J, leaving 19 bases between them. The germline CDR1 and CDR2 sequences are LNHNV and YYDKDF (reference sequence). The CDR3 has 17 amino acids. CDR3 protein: CATSRDRHTERSQPQHF. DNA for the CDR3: TGTGCCACCAGCAGAGACCGTCACACTGAGCGAAGCCAGCCCCAGCATTTT. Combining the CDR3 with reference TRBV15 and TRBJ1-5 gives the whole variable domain DAMVIQNPRYQVTQFGKPVTLSCSQTLNHNVMYWYQQKSSQAPKLLFHYYDKDFNNEADTPDNFQSRRPNTSFCFLDIRSPGLGDTAMYLCATSRDRHTERSQPQHFGDGTRLSIL.

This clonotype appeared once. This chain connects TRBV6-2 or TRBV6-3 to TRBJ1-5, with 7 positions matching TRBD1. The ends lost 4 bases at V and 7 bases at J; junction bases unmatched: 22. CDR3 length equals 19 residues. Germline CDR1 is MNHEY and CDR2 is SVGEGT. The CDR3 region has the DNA TGTGCCAGCAGTTCAATAACAGGGGATACCCTTTTGGCTAAACAGCCCCAGCATTTT. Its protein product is CASSSITGDTLLAKQPQHF.

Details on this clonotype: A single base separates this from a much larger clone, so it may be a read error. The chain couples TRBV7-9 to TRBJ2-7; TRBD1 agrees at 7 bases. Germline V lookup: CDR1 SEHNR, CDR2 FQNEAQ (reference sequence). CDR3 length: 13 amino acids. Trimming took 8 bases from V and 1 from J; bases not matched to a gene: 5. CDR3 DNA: TGTGCCAGCGCCCGGGACAGATCCTACGAGCAGTACTTC. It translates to CASARDRSYEQYF. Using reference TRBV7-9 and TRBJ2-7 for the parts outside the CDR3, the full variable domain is DTGVSQNPRHKITKRGQNVTFRCDPISEHNRLYWYRQTLGQGPEFLTYFQNEAQLEKSRLLSDRFSAERPKGSFSTLEIQRTEQGDSAMYLCASARDRSYEQYFGPGTRLTVT.

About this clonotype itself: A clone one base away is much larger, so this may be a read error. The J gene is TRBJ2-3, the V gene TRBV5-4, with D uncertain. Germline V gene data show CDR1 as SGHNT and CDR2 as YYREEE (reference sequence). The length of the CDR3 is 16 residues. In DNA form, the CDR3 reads TGTGCCGGCAGCCCACCGGGCCCAACCGTATCAGATACGCAGTATTTT. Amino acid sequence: CAGSPPGPTVSDTQYF.

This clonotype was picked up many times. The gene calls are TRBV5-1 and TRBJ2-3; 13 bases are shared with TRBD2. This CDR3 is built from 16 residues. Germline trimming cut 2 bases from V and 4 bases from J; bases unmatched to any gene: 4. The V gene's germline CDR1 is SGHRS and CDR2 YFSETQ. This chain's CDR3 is CASSFTSGRAPDTQYF. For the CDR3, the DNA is TGCGCCAGCAGCTTTACTAGCGGGAGGGCCCCAGATACGCAGTATTTT.

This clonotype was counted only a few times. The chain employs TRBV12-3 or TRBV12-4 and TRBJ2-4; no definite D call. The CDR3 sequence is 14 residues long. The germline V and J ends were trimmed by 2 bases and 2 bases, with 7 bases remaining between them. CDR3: CASSLSGPKNIQYF. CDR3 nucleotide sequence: TGTGCCAGCAGTTTATCCGGGCCCAAAAACATTCAGTACTTC.

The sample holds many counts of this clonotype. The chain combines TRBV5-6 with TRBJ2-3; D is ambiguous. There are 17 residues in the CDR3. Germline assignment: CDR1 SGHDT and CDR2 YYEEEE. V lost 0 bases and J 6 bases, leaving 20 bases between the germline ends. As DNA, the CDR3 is TGTGCCAGCAGCTTGGGACCCACTTACGTGAAAGTCGATACGCAGTATTTT. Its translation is CASSLGPTYVKVDTQYF.

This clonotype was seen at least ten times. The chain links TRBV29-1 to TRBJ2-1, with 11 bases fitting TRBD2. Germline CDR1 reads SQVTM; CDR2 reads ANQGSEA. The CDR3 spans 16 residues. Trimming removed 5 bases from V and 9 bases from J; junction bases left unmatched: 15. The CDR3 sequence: CSVIPSRTSGYGEQFF. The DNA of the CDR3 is TGCAGCGTTATCCCCTCTCGGACTAGCGGGTACGGTGAGCAGTTCTTC.

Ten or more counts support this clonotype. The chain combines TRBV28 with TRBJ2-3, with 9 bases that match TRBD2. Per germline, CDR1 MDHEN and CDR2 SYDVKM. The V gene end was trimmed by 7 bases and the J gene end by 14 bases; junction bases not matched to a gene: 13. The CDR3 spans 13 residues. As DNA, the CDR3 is TGTGCCAGCACCCCGACCGGGGCGCGGGAGGGGTATTTT. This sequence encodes CASTPTGAREGYF.

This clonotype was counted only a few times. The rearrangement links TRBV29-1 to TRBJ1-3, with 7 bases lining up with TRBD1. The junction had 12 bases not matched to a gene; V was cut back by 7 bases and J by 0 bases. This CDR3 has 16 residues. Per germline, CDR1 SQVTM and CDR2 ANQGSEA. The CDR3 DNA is TGCAGCGGGCTACGAACAGGGGAGGGCTCTGGAAACACCATATATTTT. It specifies CSGLRTGEGSGNTIYF.

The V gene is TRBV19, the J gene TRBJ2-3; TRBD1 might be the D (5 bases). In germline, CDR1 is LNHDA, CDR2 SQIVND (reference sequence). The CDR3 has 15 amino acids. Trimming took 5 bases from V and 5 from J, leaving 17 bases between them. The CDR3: CASSPDGHVGDTQYF. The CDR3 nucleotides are TGTGCCAGTAGTCCCGACGGACACGTGGGAGATACGCAGTATTTT.

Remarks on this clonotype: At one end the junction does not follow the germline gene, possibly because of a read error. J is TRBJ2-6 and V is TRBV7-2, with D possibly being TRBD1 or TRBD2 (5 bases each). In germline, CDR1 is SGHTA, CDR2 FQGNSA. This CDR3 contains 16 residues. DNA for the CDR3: TGTGCCCGCAGCTTGCGGGCTAGCTCTGGGGCCAACGTCCTGCCTTTC. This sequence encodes CARSLRASSGANVLPF.

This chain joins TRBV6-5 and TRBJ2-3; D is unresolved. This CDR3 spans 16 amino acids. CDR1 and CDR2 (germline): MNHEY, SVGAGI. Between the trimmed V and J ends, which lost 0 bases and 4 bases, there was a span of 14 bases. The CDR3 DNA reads TGTGCCAGCAGTTACTCGGGCTCTAGTCTGCCAGATACGCAGTATTTT. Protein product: CASSYSGSSLPDTQYF.

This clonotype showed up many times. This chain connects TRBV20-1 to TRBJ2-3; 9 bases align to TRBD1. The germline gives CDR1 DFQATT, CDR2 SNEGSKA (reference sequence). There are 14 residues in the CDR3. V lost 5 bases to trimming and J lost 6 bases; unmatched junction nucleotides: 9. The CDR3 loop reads CSASVQGAVDTQYF. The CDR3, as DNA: TGCAGTGCTTCCGTACAGGGGGCTGTGGATACGCAGTATTTT.

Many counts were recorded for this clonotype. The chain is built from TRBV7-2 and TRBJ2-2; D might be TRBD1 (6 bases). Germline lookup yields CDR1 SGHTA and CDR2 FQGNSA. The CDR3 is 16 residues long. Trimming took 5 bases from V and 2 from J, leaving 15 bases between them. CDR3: CASSREQGVNTGELFF. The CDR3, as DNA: TGTGCCAGCAGCAGAGAACAGGGAGTAAACACCGGGGAGCTGTTTTTT.

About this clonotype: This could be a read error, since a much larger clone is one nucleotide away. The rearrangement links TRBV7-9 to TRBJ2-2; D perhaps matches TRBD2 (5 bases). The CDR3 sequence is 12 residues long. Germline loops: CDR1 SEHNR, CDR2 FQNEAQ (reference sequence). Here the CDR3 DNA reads TGTGCCAGCAGACCACCCACCGGGGAGCCGTTTTTT. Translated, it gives CASRPPTGEPFF. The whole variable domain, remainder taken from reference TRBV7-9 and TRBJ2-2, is DTGVSQNPRHKITKRGQNVTFRCDPISEHNRLYWYRQTLGQGPEFLTYFQNEAQLEKSRLLSDRFSAERPKGSFSTLEIQRTEQGDSAMYLCASRPPTGEPFFGEGSRLTVL.

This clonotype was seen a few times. The CDR3 loop is CASSQRQGGGEKLFF. In DNA, the CDR3 is TGTGCCAGCAGCCAAAGACAGGGGGGAGGTGAAAAACTGTTTTTT. The V and J genes are TRBV7-6 and TRBJ1-4; 9 nucleotides align to TRBD1. With 5 bases clipped from V and 7 bases from J, the junction kept 8 bases outside the gene matches. Germline-derived CDR1 and CDR2 are SGHVS and FNYEAQ. The CDR3 contains 15 residues.

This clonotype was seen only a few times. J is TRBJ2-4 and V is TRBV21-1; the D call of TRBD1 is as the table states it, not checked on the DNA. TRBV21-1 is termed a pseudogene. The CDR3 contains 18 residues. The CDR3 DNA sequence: TGTGCCAGCAGCAAACAGTACAGGGGGGTAGTAGCCAAAAACATTCAGTACTTC. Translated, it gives CASSKQYRGVVAKNIQYF.

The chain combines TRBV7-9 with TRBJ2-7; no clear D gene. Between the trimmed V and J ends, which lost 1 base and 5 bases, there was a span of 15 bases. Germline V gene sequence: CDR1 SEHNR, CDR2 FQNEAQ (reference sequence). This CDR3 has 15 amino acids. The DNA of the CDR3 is TGTGCCAGCAGCTTAGGAGCGCAGACTGGTAACGAGCAGTACTTC. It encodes CASSLGAQTGNEQYF. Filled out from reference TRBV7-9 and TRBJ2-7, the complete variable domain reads DTGVSQNPRHKITKRGQNVTFRCDPISEHNRLYWYRQTLGQGPEFLTYFQNEAQLEKSRLLSDRFSAERPKGSFSTLEIQRTEQGDSAMYLCASSLGAQTGNEQYFGPGTRLTVT.